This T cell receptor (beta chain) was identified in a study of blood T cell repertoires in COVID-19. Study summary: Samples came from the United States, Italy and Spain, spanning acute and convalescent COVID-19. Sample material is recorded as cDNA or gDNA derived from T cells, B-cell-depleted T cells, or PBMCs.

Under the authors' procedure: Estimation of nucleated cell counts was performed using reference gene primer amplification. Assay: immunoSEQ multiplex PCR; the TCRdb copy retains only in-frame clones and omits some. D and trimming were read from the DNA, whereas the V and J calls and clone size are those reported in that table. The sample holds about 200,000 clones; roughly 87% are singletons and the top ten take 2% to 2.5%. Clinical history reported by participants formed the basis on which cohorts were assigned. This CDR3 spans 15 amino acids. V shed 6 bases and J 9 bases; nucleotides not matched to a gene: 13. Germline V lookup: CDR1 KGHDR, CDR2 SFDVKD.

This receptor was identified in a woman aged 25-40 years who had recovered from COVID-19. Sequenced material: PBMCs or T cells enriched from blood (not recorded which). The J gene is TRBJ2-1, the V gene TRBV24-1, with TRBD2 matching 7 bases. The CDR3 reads CATSLSYGRLAEQFF. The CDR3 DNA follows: TGTGCCACCAGTCTCTCTTACGGGAGGTTGGCTGAGCAGTTCTTC.